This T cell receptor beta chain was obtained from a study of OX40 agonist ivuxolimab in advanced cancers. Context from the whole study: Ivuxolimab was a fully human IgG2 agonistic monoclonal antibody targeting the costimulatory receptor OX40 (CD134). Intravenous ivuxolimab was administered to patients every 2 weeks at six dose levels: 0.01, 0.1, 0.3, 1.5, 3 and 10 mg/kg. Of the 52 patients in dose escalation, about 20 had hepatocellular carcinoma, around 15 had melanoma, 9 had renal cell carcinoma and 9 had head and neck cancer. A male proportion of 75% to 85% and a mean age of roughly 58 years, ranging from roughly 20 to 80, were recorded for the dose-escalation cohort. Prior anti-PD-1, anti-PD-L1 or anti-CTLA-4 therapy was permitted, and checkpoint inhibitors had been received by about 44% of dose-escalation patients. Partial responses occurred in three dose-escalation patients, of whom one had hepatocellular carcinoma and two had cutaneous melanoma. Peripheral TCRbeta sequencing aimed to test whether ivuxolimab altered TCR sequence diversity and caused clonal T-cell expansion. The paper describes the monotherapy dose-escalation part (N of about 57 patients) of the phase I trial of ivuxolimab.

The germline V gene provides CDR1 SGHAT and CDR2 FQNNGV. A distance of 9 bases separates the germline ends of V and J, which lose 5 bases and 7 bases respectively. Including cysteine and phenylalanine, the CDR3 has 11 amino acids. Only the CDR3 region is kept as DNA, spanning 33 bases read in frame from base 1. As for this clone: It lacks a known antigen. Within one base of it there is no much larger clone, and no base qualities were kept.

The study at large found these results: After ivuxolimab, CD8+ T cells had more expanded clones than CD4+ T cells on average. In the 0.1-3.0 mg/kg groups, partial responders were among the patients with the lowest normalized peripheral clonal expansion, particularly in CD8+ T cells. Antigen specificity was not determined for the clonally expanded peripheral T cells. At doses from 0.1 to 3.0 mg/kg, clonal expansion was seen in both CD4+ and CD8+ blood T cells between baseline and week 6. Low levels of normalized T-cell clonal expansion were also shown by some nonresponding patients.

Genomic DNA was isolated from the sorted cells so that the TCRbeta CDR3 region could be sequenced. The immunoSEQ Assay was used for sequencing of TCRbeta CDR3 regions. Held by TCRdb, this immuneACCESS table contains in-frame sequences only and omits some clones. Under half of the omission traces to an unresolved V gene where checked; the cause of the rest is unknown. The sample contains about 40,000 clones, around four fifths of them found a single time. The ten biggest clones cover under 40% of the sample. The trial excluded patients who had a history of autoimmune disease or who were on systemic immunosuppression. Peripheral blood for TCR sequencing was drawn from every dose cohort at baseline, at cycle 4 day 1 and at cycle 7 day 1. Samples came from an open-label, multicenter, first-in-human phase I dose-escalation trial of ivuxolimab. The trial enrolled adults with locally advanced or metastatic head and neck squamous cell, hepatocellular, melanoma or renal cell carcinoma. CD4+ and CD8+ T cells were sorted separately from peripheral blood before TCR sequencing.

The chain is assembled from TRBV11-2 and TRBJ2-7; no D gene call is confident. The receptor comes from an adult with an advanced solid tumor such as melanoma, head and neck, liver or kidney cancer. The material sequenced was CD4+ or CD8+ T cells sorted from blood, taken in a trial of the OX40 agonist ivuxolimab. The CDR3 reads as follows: CASSPAEEQYF. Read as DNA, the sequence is TGTGCCAGCAGCCCGGCTGAGGAGCAGTACTTC.